This entry concerns a single T cell receptor beta chain. This sample was included in a study of beta chain features in type 1 diabetes. The sequenced template was cDNA made from the entire isolated RNA. The method was immunoSEQ multiplex PCR; TCRdb's version includes in-frame clones alone and lacks a portion of them. The table includes under 300,000 clones, 25% to 35% detected once. The CDR3 has 14 residues. Germline CDR1 reads MNHNS; CDR2 reads SASEGT. The V end lost 3 bases, the J end lost 5 bases, and 13 bases lay between the germline ends. The V and J genes are TRBV6-1 and TRBJ1-1; no reliable D call. Sequencing used central memory CD4+ T cells from blood. The receptor was isolated from a man younger than 40 in good health. The CDR3 DNA sequence: TGTGCCAGCAGTGATCCCAGCCCGTGGACTGAAGCTTTCTTT. Its translation: CASSDPSPWTEAFF.